This TCR beta chain was profiled in a study of OX40 agonist ivuxolimab in advanced cancers. In the study overall: Ivuxolimab was delivered to patients intravenously every 2 weeks at doses spanning 0.01 to 10 mg/kg.

The protocol was immunoSEQ multiplex PCR, while the TCRdb copy is restricted to in-frame clones and leaves out a portion. The table has about 88,000 clones, 85% to 90% seen once. On this clone itself: The antigen is unknown.

Germline V CDR1 and CDR2: SGHTA, FQGNSA. The V gene lost 4 bases and the J gene lost 1 base, with 17 bases spanning the gap. The CDR3 has 16 residues. Study-wide results and limits: Also showing low normalized T-cell clonal expansion were some of the nonresponders.

Source: CD4+ or CD8+ T cells sorted from blood, taken in a trial of the OX40 agonist ivuxolimab. This TCR was recovered from an adult with an advanced solid tumor such as melanoma, head and neck, liver or kidney cancer. The chain links TRBV7-2 to TRBJ2-7; TRBD2 might be the D (6 bases). CDR3 sequence (DNA): TGTGCCAGCAGCTCCCAGGGCGGGACCCTTTCCTACGAGCAGTACTTC. Protein product: CASSSQGGTLSYEQYF.